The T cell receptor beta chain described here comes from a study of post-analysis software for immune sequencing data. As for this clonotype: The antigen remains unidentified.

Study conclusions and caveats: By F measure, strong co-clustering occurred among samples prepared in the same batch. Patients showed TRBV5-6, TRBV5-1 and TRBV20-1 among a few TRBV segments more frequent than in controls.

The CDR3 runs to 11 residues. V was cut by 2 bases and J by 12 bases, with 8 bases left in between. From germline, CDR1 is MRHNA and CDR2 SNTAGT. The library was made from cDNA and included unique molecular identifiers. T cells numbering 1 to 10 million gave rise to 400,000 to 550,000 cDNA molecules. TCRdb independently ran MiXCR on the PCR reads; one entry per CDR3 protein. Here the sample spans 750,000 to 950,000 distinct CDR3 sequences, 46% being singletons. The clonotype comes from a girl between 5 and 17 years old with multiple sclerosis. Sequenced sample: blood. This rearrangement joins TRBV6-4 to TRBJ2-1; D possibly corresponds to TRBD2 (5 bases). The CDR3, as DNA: TGTGCCAGCAGTGACGGGAGAAGGCAGTTCTTC. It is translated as CASSDGRRQFF.